A selection of T cell receptor beta chains follows, all from one sample in a study of regulatory T cells. The data were produced by immunoSEQ multiplex PCR, yet TCRdb's version contains in-frame clones alone and is incomplete. The table records about 35,000 clones, about 91% of them present only once. The sequencing input was conventional CD4+ T cells sorted from blood. These receptor sequences come from a person aged 18-29 years with CD3G deficiency. CDR3s include the opening cysteine and the closing phenylalanine or tryptophan. The D gene is left open where the match is weak.

j_call	d_call	v_call	cdr3_aa	cdr3_nt
TRBJ2-1	TRBD2	TRBV19	CASSISGAGGSYNEQFF	TGTGCCAGTAGTATCTCCGGAGCGGGAGGCTCCTACAATGAGCAGTTCTTC
TRBJ1-6	TRBD1	TRBV27	CASSLNTGGKGSPLHF	TGTGCCAGCAGTTTAAATACAGGGGGCAAGGGATCACCCCTCCACTTT
TRBJ2-3	TRBD2	TRBV18	CASSQTSLDTQYF	TGTGCCAGCTCTCAGACTAGCCTCGATACGCAGTATTTT
TRBJ1-3	TRBD1	TRBV6-6	CASSDTGAGNTIYF	TGTGCCAGCAGTGATACAGGGGCTGGAAACACCATATATTTT
TRBJ1-2	NA	TRBV6-1	CASSVGTYYGYTF	TGTGCCAGCAGCGTCGGGACCTACTATGGCTACACCTTC
TRBJ2-7	NA	TRBV28	CASSRRVYEQYF	TGTGCCAGCAGCCGACGAGTCTACGAGCAGTACTTC
TRBJ2-7	NA	TRBV28	CASKGHSPTYEQYF	TGTGCCAGCAAGGGACACTCGCCCACCTACGAGCAGTACTTC
TRBJ1-6	NA	TRBV5-1	CASSWDGNSPLHF	TGCGCCAGCAGCTGGGACGGGAATTCACCCCTCCACTTT
TRBJ2-7	NA	TRBV7-3	CASSLTGLLSYEQYF	TGTGCCAGCAGCTTGACGGGACTCCTTTCCTACGAGCAGTACTTC
TRBJ2-7	NA	TRBV28	CASSIQRALSYEQYF	TGTGCCAGCAGTATACAGCGAGCATTATCCTACGAGCAGTACTTC
TRBJ2-6	NA	TRBV6-6	CASSSGYSGANVLTF	TGTGCCAGCAGTTCAGGTTACTCTGGGGCCAACGTCCTGACTTTC
TRBJ1-1	NA	TRBV5-1	CASSLGGHTNTEAFF	TGCGCCAGCAGCTTGGGGGGACATACGAACACTGAAGCTTTCTTT
TRBJ2-1	TRBD2	TRBV11-2	CASSSLAGGYNEQFF	TGTGCCAGCAGCTCACTAGCGGGAGGGTACAATGAGCAGTTCTTC
TRBJ2-4	TRBD2	TRBV28	CASSSSGRRLAKNIQYF	TGTGCCAGCAGTTCTAGCGGGAGACGTCTAGCCAAAAACATTCAGTACTTC
TRBJ2-7	NA	TRBV28	CASSPQGEGYEQYF	TGTGCCAGCAGTCCTCAGGGGGAGGGCTACGAGCAGTACTTC
TRBJ2-1	TRBD2	TRBV7-9	CASSLAERGGSEEQFF	TGTGCCAGCAGCTTAGCGGAGCGGGGGGGTTCAGAAGAGCAGTTCTTC
TRBJ2-3	TRBD2	TRBV28	CASCSGGRGPDTQYF	TGTGCCAGTTGCTCGGGCGGGAGAGGCCCAGATACGCAGTATTTT
TRBJ2-2	NA	TRBV5-1	CASSADRTGELFF	TGCGCCAGCAGCGCCGACAGGACCGGGGAGCTGTTTTTT
TRBJ1-5	NA	TRBV6-6	CASSYSPGQPQHF	TGTGCCAGCAGTTACTCTCCGGGCCAGCCCCAGCATTTT
TRBJ2-2	NA	TRBV4-3	CASSPGSTGELFF	TGCGCCAGCAGCCCAGGGAGTACCGGGGAGCTGTTTTTT
TRBJ1-1	NA	TRBV5-1	CASSLGGASNTEAFF	TGCGCCAGCAGCTTAGGGGGGGCTTCGAACACTGAAGCTTTCTTT
TRBJ2-5	NA	TRBV5-1	CASSLGDGGTQYF	TGCGCCAGCAGCTTGGGAGACGGCGGGACCCAGTACTTC
TRBJ2-7	NA	TRBV7-2	CASSLDIASRNEQYF	TGTGCCAGCAGCTTAGACATCGCAAGCCGCAACGAGCAGTACTTC
TRBJ1-1	NA	TRBV5-1	CASSSGQNTEAFF	TGCGCCAGCAGCTCGGGACAGAACACTGAAGCTTTCTTT
TRBJ2-5	NA	TRBV5-1	CASSRFTGSETQYF	TGCGCCAGCAGCCGATTTACAGGGTCAGAGACCCAGTACTTC